The 31 T cell receptor beta chains presented below share a single source sample, sequenced in a study of technical replicates of blood from a handful of donors. TCRdb's copy holds only in-frame clones and misses some; the assay was immunoSEQ multiplex PCR. Seen here are tens of thousands of clones, just over 90% observed once, and the top ten hold under 4.5%. Input material: PBMCs. The receptors originated from a human donor in good health. Some clones in this sample may be carry-over from other donors' samples.

The J gene is TRBJ2-5, the V gene TRBV9, with 7 nucleotides matching TRBD1. Per germline, CDR1 SGDLS and CDR2 YYNGEE. The CDR3 runs to 14 residues. V was pared by 3 bases and J by 2 bases, with 4 bases of the junction left unmatched. The CDR3 DNA sequence: TGTGCCAGCAGCGAACAGGGGTGGCAAGAGACCCAGTACTTC. Its protein is CASSEQGWQETQYF.

The rearrangement links TRBV29-1 to TRBJ1-5; 8 bases fit TRBD1. Germline V gene sequence: CDR1 SQVTM, CDR2 ANQGSEA. CDR3 length: 14 residues. After removal of 4 bases from V and 6 bases from J, the junction contained 8 bases not matched to a gene. CDR3 residues: CSVGSTGGSQPQHF. The CDR3 DNA sequence: TGCAGCGTTGGGTCAACAGGGGGGAGTCAGCCCCAGCATTTT.

V gene TRBV7-8 combines with J gene TRBJ2-3; D gene unclear. The germline V gene has CDR1 SGHVS and CDR2 FQNEAQ. This CDR3 region has 13 residues. V was shortened by 1 base and J by 2 bases, with 4 bases between the two germline ends. CDR3 amino acids: CASSLVYTDTQYF. CDR3 coding DNA: TGTGCCAGCAGCTTAGTCTACACAGATACGCAGTATTTT.

The gene calls are TRBV2 and TRBJ2-3; 14 nucleotides line up with TRBD2. The V gene's germline CDR1 is SNHLY and CDR2 FYNNEI. The CDR3 has 14 amino acids. The trim removed 3 bases at V and 10 bases at J, leaving 3 bases unmatched. CDR3 nucleotide sequence: TGTGCCAGCAGTGAGACTAGCGGGAGGGCCTCGCAGTATTTT. Translated, it gives CASSETSGRASQYF.

This chain joins TRBV11-2 and TRBJ2-5; 10 nucleotides line up with TRBD1. The J segment lost 7 bases and the V segment lost 1 base, leaving 6 bases of the junction unmatched. The germline V gene has CDR1 SGHAT and CDR2 FQNNGV. This CDR3 comprises 15 residues. CDR3 bases: TGTGCCAGCAGCTTAGTGACAGGGGGCATGGGGACCCAGTACTTC. It specifies CASSLVTGGMGTQYF.

The CDR3 DNA is TGCGCCAGCAGCCACCGGGACAGGCTCTCCTACGAGCAGTACTTC. Encoded protein: CASSHRDRLSYEQYF. The chain recombines TRBV5-1 with TRBJ2-7; 8 nucleotides align to TRBD1. This CDR3 spans 15 amino acids. Looked up from germline, CDR1 is SGHRS and CDR2 is YFSETQ. The V gene end was trimmed by 4 bases and the J gene end by 0 bases; junction bases not matched to a gene: 6.

The chain joins TRBV7-9 to TRBJ1-4; 7 bases agree with TRBD1. CDR1 SEHNR and CDR2 FQNEAQ come from the germline V gene (reference sequence). This CDR3 has 14 residues. J gave up 6 bases and V 5 bases, and 6 bases lay outside the gene matches. Here the CDR3 reads CASSRRQGDEKLFF. The CDR3 DNA reads TGTGCCAGCAGCCGAAGACAGGGTGATGAAAAACTGTTTTTT.

This clone has only a few counts. The genes are TRBV7-8 and TRBJ2-1, with D unresolved. This CDR3 is 14 amino acids long. CDR1 is SGHVS, CDR2 FQNEAQ, per germline. V shed 1 base and J shed 7 bases, with 11 bases lying between them. DNA of the CDR3: TGTGCCAGCAGCTTAGGTAATATGAGGAATGAGCAGTTCTTC. Protein product: CASSLGNMRNEQFF.

This clone occurred once. The rearrangement links TRBV13 to TRBJ2-2, with 7 nucleotides matching TRBD1. J lost 6 bases, V lost 6 bases, and 7 bases had no gene match. The CDR3 consists of 14 residues. From germline, CDR1 is PRHDT and CDR2 FYEKMQ (reference sequence). The CDR3, as DNA: TGTGCCAGCAGGCCGGGACAGTTGGCCGGGGAGCTGTTTTTT. Translated: CASRPGQLAGELFF.

The V gene is TRBV1, the J gene TRBJ2-5; the table's D call TRBD2 went unverified against the DNA. TRBV1 is a pseudogene locus. The CDR3 sequence is 15 residues long. CDR3 in DNA: TGCACCAGCAGCCCTTGGGGGGAAGTCCAAGAGACCCAGTACTTC. It translates to CTSSPWGEVQETQYF.

The CDR3 region is CASSLIFAGAETSNSPLHF. The CDR3 DNA reads as TGTGCCAGCAGCTTAATTTTCGCAGGGGCCGAAACTTCGAATTCACCCCTCCACTTT. The rearrangement joins TRBV7-3 to TRBJ1-6; perhaps TRBD1 as D (6 bases). Germline CDR1 SGHTA, CDR2 FQGTGA. There are 19 residues in the CDR3. Between the trimmed V and J ends, which lost 1 base and 7 bases, there was a span of 23 bases.

This clone was seen just once. This chain joins TRBV6-5 and TRBJ1-2; D is unclear. Germline CDR1 MNHEY, CDR2 SVGAGI. V was clipped by 5 bases and J by 4 bases, with 14 bases between them. This CDR3 comprises 14 residues. The CDR3 region is CASSPTRLFYGYTF. The CDR3, as DNA: TGTGCCAGCAGTCCCACACGACTGTTCTATGGCTACACCTTC.

The rearrangement joins TRBV4-1 to TRBJ2-7, with D possibly TRBD1 on 5 matching bases. The CDR3 consists of 15 residues. Germline assignment: CDR1 MGHRA and CDR2 YSYEKL. V was pared by 0 bases and J by 2 bases, with 11 bases between. The CDR3 sequence: CASSQEGRGAYEQYF. CDR3 coding DNA: TGCGCCAGCAGCCAAGAGGGGCGCGGAGCCTACGAGCAGTACTTC.

The V gene is TRBV30, the J gene TRBJ2-7; no definite D call. The CDR3 consists of 11 residues. Trimming took off 4 bases at V and 3 bases at J, with 7 bases between the two ends. Germline CDR1 GTSNPN, CDR2 SVGIG (reference sequence). DNA for the CDR3: TGTGCCTGGAAAGCCTACTACGAGCAGTACTTC. This encodes CAWKAYYEQYF.

V usage is TRBV27 and J usage is TRBJ1-1; D remains ambiguous. Trimming took 6 bases from V and 3 from J, leaving 14 bases between them. CDR1 is MNHEY and CDR2 is SMNVEV in the germline V gene (reference sequence). The CDR3 is 14 residues long. The CDR3 region is CASRPHGLDTEAFF. For the CDR3, the DNA is TGTGCCAGCAGACCCCATGGACTGGACACTGAAGCTTTCTTT.

The chain combines TRBV27 with TRBJ1-2; D may be TRBD1 (5 bases). The CDR3 spans 18 residues. Germline values: CDR1 MNHEY, CDR2 SMNVEV (reference sequence). V was clipped by 4 bases and J by 0 bases, with 21 bases between them. In nucleotides, the CDR3 is TGTGCCAGCAGTTCCTCCCCGTTAAGACAGATTCCTAACTATGGCTACACCTTC. Its translation is CASSSSPLRQIPNYGYTF.

The J gene is TRBJ2-1, the V gene TRBV6-1, with TRBD2 matching over 12 bases. V lost 4 bases, J lost 5 bases, and 9 bases stayed unmatched. This CDR3 has 17 amino acids. Germline lookup yields CDR1 MNHNS and CDR2 SASEGT. The chain's CDR3 is CASSAATSGSGDNEQFF. The CDR3 coding sequence is TGTGCCAGCAGTGCCGCGACTAGCGGGAGTGGGGACAATGAGCAGTTCTTC.

V is TRBV7-2 and J is TRBJ2-5; D call uncertain. The CDR3 spans 11 residues. Germline V gene lookup returns CDR1 SGHTA and CDR2 FQGNSA. V was shortened by 0 bases and J by 7 bases, with 3 bases between the two germline ends. CDR3 sequence: CASSLAATQYF. The CDR3 DNA reads TGTGCCAGCAGCTTAGCGGCGACCCAGTACTTC.

This chain connects TRBV9 to TRBJ1-1; the D gene is possibly TRBD1 (6 bases). CDR3 length: 15 amino acids. Germline values: CDR1 SGDLS, CDR2 YYNGEE. With 3 bases removed from V and 0 bases from J, the gap between germline ends came to 12 bases. The CDR3 DNA sequence: TGTGCCAGCAGCGCGTACAGGGATTTGAACACTGAAGCTTTCTTT. Translating it yields CASSAYRDLNTEAFF. The variable domain in full, with the rest retrieved from reference TRBV9 and TRBJ1-1, is DSGVTQTPKHLITATGQRVTLRCSPRSGDLSVYWYQQSLDQGLQFLIQYYNGEERAKGNILERFSAQQFPDLHSELNLSSLELGDSALYFCASSAYRDLNTEAFFGQGTRLTVV.

The CDR3 DNA is TGTGCCAGTAATGACAGGGGGAACACTGAAGCTTTCTTT. As protein: CASNDRGNTEAFF. This sequence joins TRBV19 and TRBJ1-1; 8 nucleotides line up with TRBD1. Germline loops: CDR1 LNHDA, CDR2 SQIVND (reference sequence). The CDR3 has 13 amino acids. Trimming cost V 7 bases and J 1 base; bases outside gene matches: 2.

This chain links TRBV7-7 with TRBJ2-7; TRBD1 matches 8 bases. The J segment lost 3 bases and the V segment lost 10 bases, leaving 8 bases of the junction unmatched. This CDR3 has 13 amino acids. The germline CDR1 and CDR2 sequences are SSHAT and FNYEAQ (reference sequence). CDR3 sequence (DNA): TGTGCCAACCACAGGGGGGAATTCTACGAGCAGTACTTC. Translating gives CANHRGEFYEQYF.

The chain recombines TRBV6-6 with TRBJ1-2; D possibly corresponds to TRBD1 (5 bases). V lost 6 bases, J lost 3 bases, and 11 bases lay in between. The germline gives CDR1 MNHNY, CDR2 SVGAGI (reference sequence). The CDR3 has 13 residues. CDR3 residues: CASRRGGDYGYTF. The CDR3 DNA follows: TGTGCCAGCAGACGGGGGGGTGACTATGGCTACACCTTC.

This clone was picked up one time. The chain is built from TRBV9 and TRBJ2-1, with TRBD2 identical over 9 bases. The V and J ends lost 3 bases and 8 bases, in that order; junction bases with no gene match: 12. From germline, CDR1 is SGDLS and CDR2 YYNGEE. The CDR3 has 16 amino acids. CDR3 nucleotide sequence: TGTGCCAGCAGCGCCCCACTCCCGGGACTAGCTCATGAGCAGTTCTTC. This gives the protein CASSAPLPGLAHEQFF.

The rearrangement uses TRBV27 and TRBJ2-7; no firm D call. Germline-derived CDR1 and CDR2 are MNHEY and SMNVEV (reference sequence). This CDR3 region has 15 residues. Trimming left V 3 bases short and J 1 base short, with 13 bases between. Here the CDR3 reads CASSFGSHYSYEQYF. Written as DNA, the CDR3 is TGTGCCAGCAGTTTTGGCAGCCACTATTCCTACGAGCAGTACTTC.

The chain couples TRBV4-3 to TRBJ1-1; the match to TRBD1 covers 9 bases. The CDR3 has 15 residues. With 3 bases clipped from V and 1 base from J, the junction kept 3 bases outside the gene matches. Germline V lookup: CDR1 LGHNA, CDR2 YSLEER. The CDR3 sequence is CASSHLGQGNTEAFF. The CDR3 DNA reads TGCGCCAGCAGCCACCTGGGACAGGGGAACACTGAAGCTTTCTTT.

The chain is built from TRBV19 and TRBJ1-2; TRBD1 matches 8 bases. Germline V CDR1 and CDR2: LNHDA, SQIVND (reference sequence). J was trimmed by 8 bases and V by 5 bases; bases with no gene match: 10. The CDR3 loop spans 14 amino acids. In DNA form, the CDR3 reads TGTGCCAGTAGTGGTCCGCAGGGGGCCCGGGGCTACACCTTC. Translating gives CASSGPQGARGYTF.

The chain links TRBV4-2 to TRBJ2-7, with 7 bases that match TRBD2. Germline CDR1 reads LGHNA; CDR2 reads YNFKEQ. The length of the CDR3 is 13 residues. V was clipped by 4 bases and J by 3 bases; unmatched bases: 3. CDR3 DNA: TGTGCCAGCAGCCCCGGCGGGAGCTACGAGCAGTACTTC. This sequence encodes CASSPGGSYEQYF.

The chain recombines TRBV5-4 with TRBJ1-2; D is ambiguous. The CDR3 extends over 15 amino acids. CDR1 is SGHNT, CDR2 YYREEE, per germline (reference sequence). Trimming removed 0 bases at V and 0 bases at J, with 9 bases between. The CDR3 region is CASSLDIGANYGYTF. Written as DNA, the CDR3 is TGTGCCAGCAGCTTGGATATCGGTGCTAACTATGGCTACACCTTC.

The chain recombines TRBV6-5 with TRBJ1-4; D unresolved. Germline V gene data show CDR1 as MNHEY and CDR2 as SVGAGI. The CDR3 is made up of 15 amino acids. The V and J ends lost 0 bases and 10 bases respectively, with 15 bases between them. CDR3 region: CASSYSWRNLGKLFF. DNA of the CDR3: TGTGCCAGCAGTTACTCCTGGAGGAATTTGGGAAAACTGTTTTTT.

V usage is TRBV7-6 and J usage is TRBJ1-4; D perhaps matches TRBD1 (5 bases). Germline loops: CDR1 SGHVS, CDR2 FNYEAQ. The CDR3 length is 15 residues. The V and J ends lost 4 bases and 7 bases respectively, with 16 bases between them. The CDR3 nucleotides read TGTGCCAGCAGCTCCTCGGGACGGAGGGGTGAAAAACTGTTTTTT. This encodes CASSSSGRRGEKLFF.

CDR3 bases: TGTGCCAGCAGCTTATCGGGCCAAGGGGGCGACGAGCAGTACTTC. It encodes CASSLSGQGGDEQYF. This sequence joins TRBV7-9 and TRBJ2-7; TRBD1 agrees at 7 bases. The length of the CDR3 is 15 residues. With 2 bases clipped from V and 5 bases from J, the junction kept 9 bases outside the gene matches. The germline gives CDR1 SEHNR, CDR2 FQNEAQ (reference sequence).